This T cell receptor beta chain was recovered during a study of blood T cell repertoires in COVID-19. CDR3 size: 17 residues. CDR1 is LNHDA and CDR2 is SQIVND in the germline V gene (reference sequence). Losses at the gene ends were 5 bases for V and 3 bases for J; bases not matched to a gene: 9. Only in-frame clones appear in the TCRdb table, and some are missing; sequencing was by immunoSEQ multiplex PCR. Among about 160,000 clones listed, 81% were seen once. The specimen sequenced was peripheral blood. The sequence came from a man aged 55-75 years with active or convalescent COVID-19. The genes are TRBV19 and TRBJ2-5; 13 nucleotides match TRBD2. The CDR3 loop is CASSEFRTSGREETQYF. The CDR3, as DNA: TGTGCCAGTAGTGAATTCAGGACTAGCGGGAGAGAAGAGACCCAGTACTTC.